Sequencing of this T cell receptor beta chain was carried out in a study of blood T cell repertoires in COVID-19. Study details: Sites in the United States, Italy and Spain provided acute and convalescent COVID-19 samples. The cDNA or gDNA used as material had been derived from T cells, B-cell-depleted T cells, or PBMCs.

TCRdb's table, derived via immunoSEQ multiplex PCR, lists solely in-frame clones and lacks some. The table has about 280,000 clones, roughly 89% seen once. Looked up from germline, CDR1 is SGHTA and CDR2 is FQGTGA. CDR3 length: 15 residues. V dropped 6 bases and J dropped 2; count of bases not matched to a gene: 6. This chain joins TRBV7-3 and TRBJ2-5; 10 nucleotides line up with TRBD2. This clonotype originated in a man over 45 with acute or convalescent COVID-19. Sequencing used peripheral blood. The CDR3 here is CASSSGTSVQETQYF. The CDR3 nucleotides read TGTGCCAGCAGTTCCGGGACTAGCGTACAAGAGACCCAGTACTTC.